These 4 T cell receptor beta chains were sequenced from one sample in a study of CD8 T cells in ankylosing spondylitis. From the 5' RACE reads, TCRdb called clonotypes with MiXCR, one entry per CDR3 protein. The repertoire holds about 250,000 distinct CDR3 sequences, with 32% as singletons. The sample consisted of blood, either unsorted or a sorted T cell fraction (not recorded which). These receptors were obtained from a male donor with ankylosing spondylitis or in good health (not recorded which).

This clonotype has ten or more counts. This rearrangement joins TRBV6-5 to TRBJ2-7; D is unresolved. The CDR3 runs to 16 residues. Germline loops: CDR1 MNHEY, CDR2 SVGAGI. V was cut by 0 bases and J by 0 bases, with 12 bases left in between. The CDR3, as DNA: TGTGCCAGCAGTTACTCGTTGTCGACGAGCTCCTACGAGCAGTACTTC. Its translation: CASSYSLSTSSYEQYF.

The chain combines TRBV29-1 with TRBJ2-7; weak D call: TRBD1 (6 bases). The length of the CDR3 is 14 residues. Per the germline V gene, CDR1 is SQVTM and CDR2 is ANQGSEA. V lost 4 bases, J lost 0 bases, and 13 bases lay in between. CDR3 nucleotides: TGCAGCGTTGTCCGGGACATAGCCTCCTACGAGCAGTACTTC. This encodes CSVVRDIASYEQYF.

J is TRBJ2-7 and V is TRBV7-8; tentative D call: TRBD2 (6 bases). This CDR3 has 14 amino acids. Per the germline V gene, CDR1 is SGHVS and CDR2 is FQNEAQ. V was pared by 5 bases and J by 5 bases, with 16 bases between. This CDR3 is CASSQGPPSDEQYF. The CDR3 DNA reads TGTGCCAGCAGCCAGGGACCGCCTAGCGACGAGCAGTACTTC.

This clonotype was counted only a few times. The genes are TRBV20-1 and TRBJ2-5; maybe TRBD2 (6 bases). Germline V gene sequence: CDR1 DFQATT, CDR2 SNEGSKA (reference sequence). The CDR3 loop spans 12 amino acids. Trimming pared 2 bases from V and 4 bases from J, leaving 8 bases between. The CDR3: CSARQGGETQYF. The CDR3 nucleotides are TGCAGTGCTAGACAGGGAGGAGAGACCCAGTACTTC.